Below, one T cell receptor beta chain is given with its context. Antigen specificity is unknown. The time point: week 23, last vaccination. Doses of 300 ug of mutant IDH1 20-mer peptide were given with topical imiquimod. This specimen comes from a study of a mutant IDH1 vaccine in newly diagnosed glioma. At the level of the study: The patients were given eight vaccinations, one each in weeks 1, 3, 5, 7, 11, 15, 19 and 23. The initiation of vaccination occurred 4-6 weeks after radiotherapy alone, or with temozolomide cycles.

Libraries were prepared by immunoSEQ multiplex PCR; TCRdb keeps only in-frame clonotypes and omits some of them. This sample yields about 54,000 clones, of which over 80% are seen a single time; roughly 1.5% belongs to the top ten. The clonotype originates from a man aged 40-55 years with glioma. This specimen was PBMCs, taken from a glioma patient whose treatment included an IDH1 peptide vaccine.

The CDR3 region has the DNA TGTGCCAGCAGTGAAACGGGGTTGACTAATGAAAAACTGTTTTTT. Amino acids: CASSETGLTNEKLFF. The chain is built from TRBV2 and TRBJ1-4; no definite D call. This CDR3 is built from 15 residues. Germline-derived CDR1 and CDR2 are SNHLY and FYNNEI. Trimming removed 2 bases from V and 2 bases from J, with 9 bases in between.